One sample yielded the 5 T cell receptor beta chains listed below, sequenced in a study of CXCR3-negative and CXCR3-positive naive CD8 T cells (dated by TCRdb to 2018 to 2020). Which antigens these TCRs recognize remains unknown. The sample was run on a NextSeq 550. The Human TCR Profiling Kit (MiLaboratory) was used to make UMI-labeled 5' RACE TRB cDNA libraries. Each entry corresponds to one CDR3 protein sequence from reads that TCRdb reprocessed, and DNA is not given. In this sample's table one finds some 140,000 distinct CDR3 sequences. 0.4% to 0.5% of the sample is held by the ten biggest clonotypes. Overall study outcomes, separate from this receptor: Compared with CXCR3-negative naive cells, CXCR3-positive naive cells had TRB CDR3s with higher hydrophobicity (lower Kidera factor 4), lower energy, and higher strength and volume indices.

The sequenced sample consisted of naive CXCR3+ CD8+ T cells from blood. The sample's cell subset or site, from its label and the paper: CD45RO-CCR7+CD27+CD95- naive CD8+ T cells expressing CXCR3 (TNR3+). The receptors originated from a human donor in good health. Some clones in this sample may be carry-over from other donors' samples.

J is TRBJ2-7 and V is TRBV27; TCRdb calls TRBD1, which cannot be checked without DNA. The CDR3 has 11 amino acids. Germline CDR1 reads MNHEY; CDR2 reads SMNVEV (reference sequence). CDR3 protein: CASKGAYEQYF.

The chain employs TRBV29-1 and TRBJ1-2. The CDR3 sequence is 13 residues long. Germline V gene data show CDR1 as SQVTM and CDR2 as ANQGSEA. The CDR3 spells CSVAFQAPYGYTF.

This sequence joins TRBV5-1 and TRBJ2-7; TCRdb returns TRBD1, unconfirmable since there is no DNA. The germline CDR1 and CDR2 sequences are SGHRS and YFSETQ. CDR3 size: 15 residues. CDR3 region: CASSLAAGKPYEQYF.

The chain links TRBV15 to TRBJ1-2; absent DNA, TCRdb's TRBD1 call cannot be checked. There are 18 residues in the CDR3. Germline loops: CDR1 LNHNV, CDR2 YYDKDF (reference sequence). The CDR3 region is CATSREVGDNPYDYGYTF.

The chain couples TRBV5-5 to TRBJ2-1; TCRdb's D call of TRBD1 is untestable without DNA. The CDR3 totals 15 residues. Germline-derived CDR1 and CDR2 are SGHKS and YYEKEE (reference sequence). CDR3: CASSLSDRTYNEQFF.